This T cell receptor (beta chain) was captured by sequencing in a study of cytomegalovirus exposure and HLA in healthy donors. The study, taken as a whole, reports: The dataset shows that most TCR sequences were rare, while some public TCRs occurred in many donors.

The data were produced by immunoSEQ multiplex PCR, yet TCRdb's version contains in-frame clones alone and is incomplete. This table has approximately 270,000 clones, just over 85% appearing once. This clone came up a few times. The antigen is undetermined. The CDR3 length is 15 residues. Germline V gene data show CDR1 as MNHEY and CDR2 as SVGAGI. V was pared by 5 bases and J by 0 bases, with 11 bases between. The chain uses TRBV6-5 and TRBJ1-5, with D unresolved. This clonotype was obtained from a woman under 30 in good health and CMV-seronegative. What was sequenced was PBMCs. The CDR3 bases are TGTGCCAGCAGTCCCGATGCCTATAGCAATCAGCCCCAGCATTTT. It codes for CASSPDAYSNQPQHF.